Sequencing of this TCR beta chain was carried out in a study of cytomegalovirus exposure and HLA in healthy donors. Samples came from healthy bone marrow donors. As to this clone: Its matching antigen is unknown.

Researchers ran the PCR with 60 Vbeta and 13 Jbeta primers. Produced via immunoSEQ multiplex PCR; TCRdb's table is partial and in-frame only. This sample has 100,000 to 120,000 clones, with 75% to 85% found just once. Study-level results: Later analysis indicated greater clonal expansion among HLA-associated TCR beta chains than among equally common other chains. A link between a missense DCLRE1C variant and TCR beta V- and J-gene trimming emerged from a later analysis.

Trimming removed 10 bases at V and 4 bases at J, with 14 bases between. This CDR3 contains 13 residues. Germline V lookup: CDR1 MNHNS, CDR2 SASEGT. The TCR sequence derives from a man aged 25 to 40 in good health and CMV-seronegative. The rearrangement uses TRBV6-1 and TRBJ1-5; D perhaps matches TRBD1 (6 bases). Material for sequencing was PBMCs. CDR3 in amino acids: CAIKDSTNQPQHF. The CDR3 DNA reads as TGTGCCATCAAGGACAGCACTAATCAGCCCCAGCATTTT.